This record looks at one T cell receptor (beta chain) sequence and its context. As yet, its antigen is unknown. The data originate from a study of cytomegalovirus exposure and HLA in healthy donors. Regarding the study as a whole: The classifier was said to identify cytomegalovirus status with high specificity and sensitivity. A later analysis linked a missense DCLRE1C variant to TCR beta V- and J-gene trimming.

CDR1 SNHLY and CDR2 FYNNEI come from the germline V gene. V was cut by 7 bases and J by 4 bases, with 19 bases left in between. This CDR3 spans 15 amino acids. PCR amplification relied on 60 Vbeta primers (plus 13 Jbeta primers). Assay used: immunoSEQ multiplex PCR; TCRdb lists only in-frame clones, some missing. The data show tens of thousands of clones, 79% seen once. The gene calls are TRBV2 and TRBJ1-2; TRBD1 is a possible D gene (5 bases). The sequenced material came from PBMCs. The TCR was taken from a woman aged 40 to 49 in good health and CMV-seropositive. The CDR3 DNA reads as TGTGCCAGCACCGGGGAGGGGCTGAGGGGCTATGGCTACACCTTC. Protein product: CASTGEGLRGYGYTF.